A single TCR beta chain is shown here with its context. The CDR3 extends over 16 amino acids. CDR1 and CDR2 (germline): LGHNA, YNFKEQ. V gave up 0 bases and J gave up 4 bases; unmatched junction bases: 6. Authors' data handling: Estimates of nucleated cell counts were drawn from the amplification of reference gene primers. Clones were read by immunoSEQ multiplex PCR, and TCRdb kept only the in-frame ones, dropping some. The V and J calls and the clone size are those of that table, but D and trimming were determined from the DNA. The top ten hold under 4.5% of the sample, which has around 120,000 clones, around 89% seen once. Seattle-derived patients entered the study during active infection and were followed longitudinally. The sample comes from a study of blood T cell repertoires in COVID-19. As for the study in general: Both acute and convalescent COVID-19 samples were obtained from the United States, Italy and Spain. The cDNA or gDNA used as material had been derived from T cells, B-cell-depleted T cells, or PBMCs.

The V gene is TRBV4-2, the J gene TRBJ2-5; 9 bases are shared with TRBD2. This TCR came from a woman in her sixties with COVID-19, enrolled during active disease. The sequenced material came from peripheral blood. The CDR3 DNA sequence: TGTGCCAGCAGCCAAGATGGGGCGGGGGGGCGAGAGACCCAGTACTTC. It is translated as CASSQDGAGGRETQYF.